The 25 T cell receptor beta chains given below trace back to one sample, sequenced in a study of Graves' ophthalmopathy and Graves' hyperthyroidism. RNA transcripts were the source from which TCR beta CDR3 regions were amplified. HTBI primers primed a first-round RT-PCR, and a second-round multiplex PCR followed. TCRdb reprocessed the multiplex PCR reads with MiXCR, giving one entry per CDR3 protein. The table shows just over 400,000 distinct CDR3 sequences, with roughly 21% occurring only once. The material sequenced was peripheral blood. The receptors shown here come from a woman aged 18-29 years with stable Graves' hyperthyroidism.

The chain uses TRBV4-3 and TRBJ2-5; the match to TRBD2 covers 7 bases. The CDR3 contains 15 residues. Germline V CDR1 and CDR2: LGHNA, YSLEER. The J segment lost 4 bases and the V segment lost 0 bases, leaving 5 bases of the junction unmatched. The CDR3 DNA reads TGCGCCAGCAGCCAAGAAGGAGCGGGGCCAGAGACCCAGTACTTC. It encodes CASSQEGAGPETQYF.

This clonotype was found a few times. The chain employs TRBV30 and TRBJ2-7, with 7 bases aligning to TRBD1. The CDR3 extends over 13 amino acids. V lost 1 base and J lost 2; bases outside the gene matches: 2. In germline, CDR1 is GTSNPN, CDR2 SVGIG (reference sequence). In DNA, the CDR3 is TGTGCCTGGAGTGGGGACAGCCCCTACGAGCAGTACTTC. The encoded protein is CAWSGDSPYEQYF.

Ten or more counts support this clonotype. The chain links TRBV6-1 to TRBJ2-7, with 9 bases fitting TRBD2. The CDR3 sequence is 16 residues long. Germline CDR1 is MNHNS and CDR2 is SASEGT. V dropped 5 bases and J dropped 5; count of bases not matched to a gene: 13. The CDR3 spells CASSPRGAGGPHEQYF. As DNA, the CDR3 is TGTGCCAGCAGTCCTAGGGGGGCGGGAGGGCCGCACGAGCAGTACTTC.

This clonotype has ten or more counts. The chain joins TRBV5-1 to TRBJ2-7; TRBD2 agrees at 13 bases. Germline V lookup: CDR1 SGHRS, CDR2 YFSETQ. CDR3 size: 14 residues. Trimming took 6 bases from V and 2 from J; bases not matched to a gene: 2. CDR3 protein: CASKLAGGPYEQYF. The DNA of the CDR3 is TGCGCCAGCAAACTAGCGGGAGGGCCCTACGAGCAGTACTTC.

The chain is built from TRBV7-9 and TRBJ1-1, with a tentative D call TRBD1 (5 bases). The CDR3 totals 13 residues. The germline V gene encodes CDR1 SEHNR and CDR2 FQNEAQ (reference sequence). V was cut by 4 bases and J by 2 bases, with 8 bases left in between. CDR3 DNA sequence: TGTGCCAGCAGCTCAGGACATAACACTGAAGCTTTCTTT. As protein: CASSSGHNTEAFF.

This chain links TRBV7-8 with TRBJ2-6, with D perhaps matching TRBD2 (6 bases). There are 18 residues in the CDR3. Germline CDR1 is SGHVS and CDR2 is FQNEAQ. Trimming left V 5 bases short and J 5 bases short, with 22 bases between. CDR3 sequence (DNA): TGTGCCAGCAGCGCCGGACCTTGGCGGGGTACCAGGGCCAACGTCCTGACTTTC. This codes for CASSAGPWRGTRANVLTF.

This clonotype was found many times. The J gene is TRBJ2-7, the V gene TRBV12-3 or TRBV12-4; D is unresolved. The V end was cut by 3 bases, the J end by 3 bases, with 9 bases between. The length of the CDR3 is 13 residues. The CDR3 sequence: CASSFGVGYEQYF. The CDR3 region has the DNA TGTGCCAGCAGTTTTGGGGTAGGCTACGAGCAGTACTTC.

At least ten counts were recorded for this clonotype. The gene calls are TRBV4-1 and TRBJ2-7; TRBD2 aligns across 10 bases. This CDR3 contains 16 residues. V was pared by 5 bases and J by 5 bases, with 12 bases of the junction left unmatched. CDR1 and CDR2 from the germline V gene are MGHRA and YSYEKL. The CDR3 DNA is TGCGCCAGCAGCGACGGTCTAGCGGGAGTCTCTCACGAGCAGTACTTC. This codes for CASSDGLAGVSHEQYF.

The chain employs TRBV6-1 and TRBJ2-7; 7 nucleotides match TRBD1. This CDR3 has 14 residues. The germline V gene has CDR1 MNHNS and CDR2 SASEGT. Losses at the gene ends were 4 bases for V and 3 bases for J; bases not matched to a gene: 6. For the CDR3, the DNA is TGTGCCAGCAGTGCCACCCGGACAGGCTACGAGCAGTACTTC. Its translation: CASSATRTGYEQYF.

CDR3 amino acids: CASSGRDRATYEQYF. The CDR3 bases are TGTGCCAGCAGTGGCCGGGACAGGGCCACCTACGAGCAGTACTTC. V usage is TRBV28 and J usage is TRBJ2-7; TRBD1 aligns across 9 bases. Germline V gene data show CDR1 as MDHEN and CDR2 as SYDVKM. The CDR3 has 15 residues. Unmatched junction bases numbered 7, after V lost 5 bases and J lost 2 bases.

This clonotype was counted many times. The chain uses TRBV6-4 and TRBJ1-2; 11 bases are shared with TRBD1. The V and J ends lost 5 bases and 4 bases, in that order; junction bases with no gene match: 12. The CDR3 spans 17 residues. Germline V gene sequence: CDR1 MRHNA, CDR2 SNTAGT. The CDR3 loop reads CASSPWAPGTGGYGYTF. As DNA, the CDR3 is TGTGCCAGCAGTCCCTGGGCACCCGGGACAGGGGGCTATGGCTACACCTTC.

This clonotype has more than one count but fewer than ten. The chain is built from TRBV3-1 and TRBJ1-2; the D gene is possibly TRBD1 (5 bases). Germline V gene lookup returns CDR1 LGHDT and CDR2 YNNKEL (reference sequence). This CDR3 spans 14 amino acids. Trimming removed 0 bases at V and 5 bases at J, with 10 bases between. CDR3 sequence reads: CASSQEGRTYGYTF. CDR3 sequence (DNA): TGTGCCAGCAGCCAAGAGGGACGGACGTATGGCTACACCTTC.

This clonotype came up many times. The gene calls are TRBV7-8 and TRBJ2-7; 7 nucleotides align to TRBD1. J was trimmed by 4 bases and V by 5 bases; bases with no gene match: 5. This CDR3 has 13 residues. The germline V gene has CDR1 SGHVS and CDR2 FQNEAQ. The CDR3 DNA reads TGTGCCAGCAGCCCCAAGGGGGCGTACGAGCAGTACTTC. The encoded protein is CASSPKGAYEQYF.

This clonotype was recorded at least ten times. The gene calls are TRBV10-3 and TRBJ1-2; 8 bases fit TRBD1. Germline V gives CDR1 ENHRY, CDR2 SYGVKD. This CDR3 region has 13 residues. Unmatched junction bases numbered 0, after V lost 2 bases and J lost 4 bases. CDR3 nucleotide sequence: TGTGCCATCAGTGAGGGGACAGGCTATGGCTACACCTTC. It yields the protein CAISEGTGYGYTF.

This clonotype was picked up many times. This chain links TRBV6-2 or TRBV6-3 with TRBJ2-7; tentative D call: TRBD2 (6 bases). The V end was cut by 11 bases, the J end by 3 bases, with 14 bases between. The CDR3 totals 12 residues. Germline V CDR1 and CDR2: MNHEY, SVGEGT. DNA for the CDR3: TGTGCCGTACGGGGGAAGGGCTACGAGCAGTACTTC. It codes for CAVRGKGYEQYF.

This clonotype was picked up one time. The CDR3 reads CASSPETGSEAFF. CDR3 DNA sequence: TGTGCCAGCAGCCCCGAGACAGGGTCTGAAGCTTTCTTT. J is TRBJ1-1 and V is TRBV6-2 or TRBV6-3; TRBD1 matches at 7 bases. The CDR3 is 13 amino acids. Looked up from germline, CDR1 is MNHEY and CDR2 is SVGEGT. Trimming cost V 6 bases and J 6 bases; bases outside gene matches: 7.

This clonotype showed up many times. The chain uses TRBV4-2 and TRBJ1-1, with 10 positions matching TRBD1. The trim removed 0 bases at V and 12 bases at J, leaving 13 bases unmatched. Germline V gives CDR1 LGHNA, CDR2 YNFKEQ. The CDR3 has 16 amino acids. CDR3 in DNA: TGTGCCAGCAGCCAAGATACTCGGGACAGGGGAGTTGTATCTTTCTTT. Its translation is CASSQDTRDRGVVSFF.

This clonotype was observed many times. The chain couples TRBV7-3 to TRBJ2-2; TRBD2 might be the D (6 bases). This CDR3 is built from 15 residues. V lost 1 base and J lost 4, with 10 bases in between. Germline V CDR1 and CDR2: SGHTA, FQGTGA. CDR3 loop: CASSLNPEGTGELFF. The DNA for the CDR3 is TGTGCCAGCAGCTTAAATCCGGAGGGCACCGGGGAGCTGTTTTTT.

This clonotype was counted many times. V usage is TRBV27 and J usage is TRBJ2-7, with 7 bases that match TRBD1. This CDR3 spans 16 amino acids. Germline V lookup: CDR1 MNHEY, CDR2 SMNVEV (reference sequence). The trim removed 6 bases at V and 2 bases at J, leaving 13 bases unmatched. Written as DNA, the CDR3 is TGTGCCAGCAGCCTATACTCGACAGGGATTACCTACGAGCAGTACTTC. This sequence encodes CASSLYSTGITYEQYF.

This clonotype was seen ten or more times. CDR3 sequence reads: CASSGGTAETQYF. DNA for the CDR3: TGTGCCAGCAGTGGCGGTACGGCAGAGACCCAGTACTTC. This chain joins TRBV25-1 and TRBJ2-5, with no clear D. This CDR3 is built from 13 residues. Germline V gene data show CDR1 as MGHDK and CDR2 as SYGVNS. Trimming took off 4 bases at V and 4 bases at J, with 10 bases between the two ends.

Turning to this clonotype: Because it lacks the conserved phenylalanine or tryptophan at the end, this CDR3 is likely a read error. The limits of the CDR3 on the DNA are not certain, so only TCRdb's listed CDR3 is given. The chain is built from TRBV6-4 and TRBJ2-2. The CDR3 extends over 14 residues, inclusive of both ends. Germline CDR1 reads MRHNA; CDR2 reads SNTAGT. The CDR3 region is CASSRTQDTGELLV.

This clonotype came up many times. This rearrangement joins TRBV12-3 or TRBV12-4 to TRBJ1-4; the D gene is possibly TRBD1 (5 bases). The CDR3 is 14 residues long. Trimming stripped 1 base from V and 8 bases from J, with 11 bases between. DNA for the CDR3: TGTGCCAGCAGTTTAGTGTCTCAGGGAGAAAAACTGTTTTTT. It yields the protein CASSLVSQGEKLFF.

This clonotype was counted ten times or more. This chain uses TRBV7-2 with TRBJ2-2; 8 nucleotides match TRBD2. CDR3 length: 14 residues. Germline CDR1 SGHTA, CDR2 FQGNSA. V lost 0 bases and J lost 6; bases outside the gene matches: 0. The CDR3 DNA sequence: TGTGCCAGCAGCTTAGCGCGGGAGGCCGGGGAGCTGTTTTTT. Its protein is CASSLAREAGELFF.

This clonotype was recorded at least ten times. The chain's CDR3 is CSAPPPTNSPLHF. In nucleotides, the CDR3 is TGCAGTGCCCCTCCGCCGACCAATTCACCCCTCCACTTT. V usage is TRBV20-1 and J usage is TRBJ1-6; D remains unclear. The CDR3 sequence is 13 residues long. Trimming took 6 bases from V and 7 from J, leaving 13 bases between them. The germline CDR1 and CDR2 sequences are DFQATT and SNEGSKA (reference sequence).

A remark on this clonotype: A much larger clone lies a single base off, so this may be a read error. Here the CDR3 omits its conserved ending phenylalanine or tryptophan, so a read error is the likely source. This chain links TRBV12-3 or TRBV12-4 with TRBJ2-7, with 7 bases that match TRBD1. There are 12 residues in the CDR3. V lost 4 bases, J lost 5 bases, and 2 bases stayed unmatched. The DNA for the CDR3 is TGTGCCAGCAGTTCGACAGGGAACGAGCAGTACTCC. This encodes CASSSTGNEQYS.